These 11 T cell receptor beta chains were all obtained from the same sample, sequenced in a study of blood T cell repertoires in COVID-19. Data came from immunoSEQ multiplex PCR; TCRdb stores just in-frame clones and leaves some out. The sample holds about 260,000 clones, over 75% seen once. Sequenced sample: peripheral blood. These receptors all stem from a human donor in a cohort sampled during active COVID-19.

The CDR3 bases are TGTGCCAGCAGTTTACAGGGCACCGGGGAGCTGTTTTTT. The encoded protein is CASSLQGTGELFF. The chain couples TRBV27 to TRBJ2-2; D possibly corresponds to TRBD1 (5 bases). Deletions cut 2 bases from V and 4 bases from J, with 5 bases between. Germline assignment: CDR1 MNHEY and CDR2 SMNVEV (reference sequence). The CDR3 length is 13 residues.

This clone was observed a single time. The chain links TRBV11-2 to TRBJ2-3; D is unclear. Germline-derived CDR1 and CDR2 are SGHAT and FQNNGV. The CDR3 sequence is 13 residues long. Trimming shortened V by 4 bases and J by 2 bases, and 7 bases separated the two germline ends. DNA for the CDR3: TGTGCCAGCAGCTCCTTAAACACAGATACGCAGTATTTT. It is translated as CASSSLNTDTQYF.

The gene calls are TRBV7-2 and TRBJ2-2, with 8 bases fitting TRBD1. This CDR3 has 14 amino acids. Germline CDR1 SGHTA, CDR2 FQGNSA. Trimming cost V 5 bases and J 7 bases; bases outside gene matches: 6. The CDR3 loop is CASSAQGAIGELFF. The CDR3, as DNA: TGTGCCAGCAGCGCCCAGGGGGCCATCGGGGAGCTGTTTTTT. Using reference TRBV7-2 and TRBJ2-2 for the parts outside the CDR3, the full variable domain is GAGVSQSPSNKVTEKGKDVELRCDPISGHTALYWYRQSLGQGLEFLIYFQGNSAPDKSGLPSDRFSAERTGGSVSTLTIQRTQQEDSAVYLCASSAQGAIGELFFGEGSRLTVL.

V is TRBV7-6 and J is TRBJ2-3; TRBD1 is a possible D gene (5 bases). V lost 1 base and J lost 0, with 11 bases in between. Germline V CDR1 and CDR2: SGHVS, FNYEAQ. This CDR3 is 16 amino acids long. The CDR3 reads CASSLGQGRSTDTQYF. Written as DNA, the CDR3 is TGTGCCAGCAGCTTAGGTCAGGGAAGGAGCACAGATACGCAGTATTTT. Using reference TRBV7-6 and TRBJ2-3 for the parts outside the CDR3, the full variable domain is GAGVSQSPRYKVTKRGQDVALRCDPISGHVSLYWYRQALGQGPEFLTYFNYEAQQDKSGLPNDRFSAERPEGSISTLTIQRTEQRDSAMYRCASSLGQGRSTDTQYFGPGTRLTVL.

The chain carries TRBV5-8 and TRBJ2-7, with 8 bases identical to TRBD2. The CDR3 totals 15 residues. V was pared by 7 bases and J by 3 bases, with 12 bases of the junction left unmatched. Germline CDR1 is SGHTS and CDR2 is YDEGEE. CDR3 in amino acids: CASFPVGSGVYEQYF. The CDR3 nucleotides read TGTGCCAGCTTTCCGGTGGGTAGCGGGGTCTACGAGCAGTACTTC.

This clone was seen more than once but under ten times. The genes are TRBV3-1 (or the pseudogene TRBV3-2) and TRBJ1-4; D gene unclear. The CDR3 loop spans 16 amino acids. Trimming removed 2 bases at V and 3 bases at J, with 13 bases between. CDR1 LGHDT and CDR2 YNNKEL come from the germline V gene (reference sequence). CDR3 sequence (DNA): TGTGCCAGCAGCCAATTAGGAACAGCGGCTAATGAAAAACTGTTTTTT. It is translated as CASSQLGTAANEKLFF.

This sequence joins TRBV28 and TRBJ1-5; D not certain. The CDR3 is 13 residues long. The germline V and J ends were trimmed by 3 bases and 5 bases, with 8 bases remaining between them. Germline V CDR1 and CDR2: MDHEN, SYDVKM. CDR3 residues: CASSFSSDQPQHF. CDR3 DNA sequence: TGTGCCAGCAGTTTCTCCTCAGATCAGCCCCAGCATTTT.

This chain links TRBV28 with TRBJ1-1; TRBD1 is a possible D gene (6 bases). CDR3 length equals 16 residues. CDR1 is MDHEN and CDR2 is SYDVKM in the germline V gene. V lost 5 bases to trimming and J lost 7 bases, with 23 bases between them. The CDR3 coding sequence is TGTGCCAGCAGTACCTTATGGGTGAACAGGGACCTTGAAGCTTTCTTT. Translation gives CASSTLWVNRDLEAFF. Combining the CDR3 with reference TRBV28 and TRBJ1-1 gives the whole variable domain DVKVTQSSRYLVKRTGEKVFLECVQDMDHENMFWYRQDPGLGLRLIYFSYDVKMKEKGDIPEGYSVSREKKERFSLILESASTNQTSMYLCASSTLWVNRDLEAFFGQGTRLTVV.

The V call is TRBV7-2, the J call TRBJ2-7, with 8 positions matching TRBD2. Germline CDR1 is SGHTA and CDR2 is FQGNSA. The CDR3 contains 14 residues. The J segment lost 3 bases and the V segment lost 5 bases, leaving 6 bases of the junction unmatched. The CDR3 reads CASSPLGTSYEQYF. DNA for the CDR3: TGTGCCAGCAGCCCACTCGGGACTAGCTACGAGCAGTACTTC.

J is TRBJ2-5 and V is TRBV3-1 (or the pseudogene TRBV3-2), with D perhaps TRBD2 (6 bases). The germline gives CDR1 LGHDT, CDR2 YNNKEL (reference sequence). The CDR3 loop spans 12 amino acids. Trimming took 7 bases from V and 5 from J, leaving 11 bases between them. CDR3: CASNQGGETQYF. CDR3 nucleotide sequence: TGTGCCAGCAATCAAGGAGGGGAGACCCAGTACTTC.

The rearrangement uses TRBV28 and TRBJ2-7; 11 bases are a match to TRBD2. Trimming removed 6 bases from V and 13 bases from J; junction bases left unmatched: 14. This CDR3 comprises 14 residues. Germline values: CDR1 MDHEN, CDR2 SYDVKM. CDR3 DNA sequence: TGTGCCAGCAGGCCGAGGGGGCTAGCGGGAGGAGGATACTTC. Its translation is CASRPRGLAGGGYF.